The T cell receptor (beta chain) described here comes from a study of shared clonotypes between healthy human individuals. For the study at large: Researchers assigned three CD4 naive, three CD4 memory, two CD8 naive and one CD8 memory plate to each donor. Study-wide findings and caveats: What naive subsets generally showed was a larger estimated richness than memory subsets showed. It was observed that 4% to 6% of naive CD4 clonotypes were shared across a few donors. Clonotype sharing among donors was expected to depend on sequencing depth.

V was clipped by 0 bases and J by 5 bases; unmatched bases: 4. Germline CDR1 is SGDLS and CDR2 is YYNGEE. CDR3 size: 14 residues. Profiling relied on immunoSEQ multiplex PCR, and the TCRdb table lists in-frame clones only, not all of them. Here the sample spans 180,000 or so clones, approximately 95% being singletons. On this clone: Its antigen is not identified.

This clonotype was sampled from a woman aged 30 to 39 in good health. The sample taken for sequencing was naive CD4+ T cells sorted from blood. Indicated subset: CD45RA+ positively selected. V usage is TRBV9 and J usage is TRBJ2-5; TRBD2 matches at 7 bases. The CDR3 region has the DNA TGTGCCAGCAGCGTAGCCGGGGGGATCGAGACCCAGTACTTC. Protein: CASSVAGGIETQYF.